This T cell receptor (beta chain) was recorded in a study of T cells in Graves' hyperthyroidism and ophthalmopathy. The study, taken as a whole, reports: Most thyroid-expanded clonotypes above 0.001 were also found in blood.

Amplification targeted TCR beta CDR3 regions from RNA transcripts. An initial round of RT-PCR targeting the TCR CDR3 relied on the HTBI primer set. TCRdb fed the multiplex PCR reads into MiXCR, producing one record per CDR3 protein. There are some 200,000 distinct CDR3 sequences in the sample; roughly a sixth occur only once, and roughly 49% lies in the top ten. With respect to this clonotype: Its antigen is still unknown.

The origin of this receptor is a woman aged 45-65 years with Graves' hyperthyroidism. Sequencing was performed on blood.

The CDR3 sequence is CASSSPMSGISNEQFF. The CDR3 region has the DNA TGTGCCAGCAGCTCCCCGATGTCCGGGATAAGCAATGAGCAGTTCTTC. This chain connects TRBV5-4 to TRBJ2-1; maybe TRBD2 (5 bases). The CDR3 totals 16 residues. With 3 bases removed from V and 6 bases from J, the gap between germline ends came to 19 bases. From germline, CDR1 is SGHNT and CDR2 YYREEE (reference sequence).